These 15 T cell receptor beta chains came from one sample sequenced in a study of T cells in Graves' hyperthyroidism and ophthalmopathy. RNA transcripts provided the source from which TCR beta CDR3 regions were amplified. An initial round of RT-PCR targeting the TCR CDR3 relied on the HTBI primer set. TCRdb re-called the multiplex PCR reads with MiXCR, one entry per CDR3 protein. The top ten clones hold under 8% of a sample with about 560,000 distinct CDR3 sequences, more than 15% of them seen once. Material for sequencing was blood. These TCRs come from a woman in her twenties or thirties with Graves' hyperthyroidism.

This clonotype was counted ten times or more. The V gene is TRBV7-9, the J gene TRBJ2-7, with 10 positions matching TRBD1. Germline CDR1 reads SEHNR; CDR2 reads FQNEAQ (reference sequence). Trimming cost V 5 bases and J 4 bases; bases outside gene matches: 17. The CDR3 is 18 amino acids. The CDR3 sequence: CASSGPGTGEHRFYEQYF. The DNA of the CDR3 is TGTGCCAGCAGCGGTCCCGGGACAGGGGAACATAGGTTTTACGAGCAGTACTTC.

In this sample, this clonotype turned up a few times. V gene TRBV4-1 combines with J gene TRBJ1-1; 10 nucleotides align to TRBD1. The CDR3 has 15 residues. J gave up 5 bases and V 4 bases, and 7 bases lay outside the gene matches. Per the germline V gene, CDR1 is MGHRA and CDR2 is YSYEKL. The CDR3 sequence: CASSLRQGAGTEAFF. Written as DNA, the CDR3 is TGCGCCAGCAGCCTACGACAGGGGGCAGGGACTGAAGCTTTCTTT.

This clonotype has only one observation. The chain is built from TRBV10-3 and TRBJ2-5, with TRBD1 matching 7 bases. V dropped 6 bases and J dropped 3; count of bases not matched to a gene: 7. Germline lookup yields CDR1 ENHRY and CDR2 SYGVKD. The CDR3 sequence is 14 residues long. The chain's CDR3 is CAIRGDSEKETQYF. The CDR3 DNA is TGTGCCATCAGGGGGGACAGTGAGAAAGAGACCCAGTACTTC.

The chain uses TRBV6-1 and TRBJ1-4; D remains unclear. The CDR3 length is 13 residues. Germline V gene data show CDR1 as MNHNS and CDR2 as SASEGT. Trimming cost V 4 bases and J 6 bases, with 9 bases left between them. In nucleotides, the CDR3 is TGTGCCAGCAGTGCGACACTTGATGAAAAACTGTTTTTT. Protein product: CASSATLDEKLFF.

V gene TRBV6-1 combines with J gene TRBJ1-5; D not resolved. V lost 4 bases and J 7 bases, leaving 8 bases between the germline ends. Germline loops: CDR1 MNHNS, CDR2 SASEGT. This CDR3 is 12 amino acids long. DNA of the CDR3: TGTGCCAGCAGTGTACTTAGCCAGCCCCAGCATTTT. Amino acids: CASSVLSQPQHF.

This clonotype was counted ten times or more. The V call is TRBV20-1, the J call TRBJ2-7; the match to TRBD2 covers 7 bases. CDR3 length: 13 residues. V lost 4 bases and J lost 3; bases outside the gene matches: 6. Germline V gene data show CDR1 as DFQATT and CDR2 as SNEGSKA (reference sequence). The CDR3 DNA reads TGCAGTGCTAACGGGCCTAGCGGCTACGAGCAGTACTTC. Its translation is CSANGPSGYEQYF.

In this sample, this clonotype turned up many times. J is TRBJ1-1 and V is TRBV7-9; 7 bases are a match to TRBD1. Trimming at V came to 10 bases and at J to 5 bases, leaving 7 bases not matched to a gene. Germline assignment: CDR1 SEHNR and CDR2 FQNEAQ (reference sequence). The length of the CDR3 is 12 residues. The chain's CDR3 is CATRQGGTEAFF. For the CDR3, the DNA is TGTGCCACACGACAGGGAGGGACTGAAGCTTTCTTT.

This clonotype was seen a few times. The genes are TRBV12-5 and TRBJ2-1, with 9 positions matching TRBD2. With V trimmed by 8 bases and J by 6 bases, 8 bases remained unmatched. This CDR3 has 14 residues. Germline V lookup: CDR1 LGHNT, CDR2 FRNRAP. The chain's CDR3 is CASSASGVLNEQFF. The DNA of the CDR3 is TGTGCTAGTTCAGCTAGCGGGGTACTCAATGAGCAGTTCTTC.

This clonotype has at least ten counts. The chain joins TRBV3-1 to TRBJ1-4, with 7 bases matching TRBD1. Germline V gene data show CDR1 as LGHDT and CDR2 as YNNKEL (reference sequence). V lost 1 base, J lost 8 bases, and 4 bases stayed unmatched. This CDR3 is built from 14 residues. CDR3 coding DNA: TGTGCCAGCAGCCAAGGACAGGGCAGGGAAAAACTGTTTTTT. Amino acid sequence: CASSQGQGREKLFF.

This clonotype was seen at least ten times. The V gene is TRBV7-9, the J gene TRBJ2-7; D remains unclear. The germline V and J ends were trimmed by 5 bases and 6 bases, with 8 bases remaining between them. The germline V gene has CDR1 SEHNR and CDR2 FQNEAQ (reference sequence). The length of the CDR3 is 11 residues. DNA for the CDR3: TGTGCCAGCAGCCCAGGCGCCGAGCAGTACTTC. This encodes CASSPGAEQYF.

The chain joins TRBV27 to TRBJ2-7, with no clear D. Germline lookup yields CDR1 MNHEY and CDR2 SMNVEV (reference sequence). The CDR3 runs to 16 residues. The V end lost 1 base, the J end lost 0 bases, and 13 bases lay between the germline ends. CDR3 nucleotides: TGTGCCAGCAGTTTATTCGCGGACCCCAGCTCCTACGAGCAGTACTTC. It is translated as CASSLFADPSSYEQYF.

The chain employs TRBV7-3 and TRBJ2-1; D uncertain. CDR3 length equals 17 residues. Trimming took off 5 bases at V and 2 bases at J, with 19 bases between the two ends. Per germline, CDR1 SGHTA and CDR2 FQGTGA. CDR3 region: CASSVRADRLTYNEQFF. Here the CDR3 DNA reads TGTGCCAGCAGCGTAAGAGCCGACCGCCTAACCTACAATGAGCAGTTCTTC.

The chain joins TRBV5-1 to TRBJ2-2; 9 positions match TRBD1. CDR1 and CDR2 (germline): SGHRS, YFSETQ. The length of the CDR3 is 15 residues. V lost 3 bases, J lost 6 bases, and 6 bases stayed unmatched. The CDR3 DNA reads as TGCGCCAGCAGCTCCGGGACAGGGACACCCGGGGAGCTGTTTTTT. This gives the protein CASSSGTGTPGELFF.

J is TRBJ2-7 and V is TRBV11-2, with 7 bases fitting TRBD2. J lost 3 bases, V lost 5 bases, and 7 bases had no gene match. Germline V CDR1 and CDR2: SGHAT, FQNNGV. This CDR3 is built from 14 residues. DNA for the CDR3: TGTGCCAGCAGCGGGCGGGAGTTGGGCTACGAGCAGTACTTC. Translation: CASSGRELGYEQYF.

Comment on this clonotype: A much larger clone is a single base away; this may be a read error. CDR3 DNA: TGTGCCAGCAGCTTAGATCCGGCCGACCAATCCTACGAGCAGTACTTC. This encodes CASSLDPADQSYEQYF. The chain recombines TRBV7-2 with TRBJ2-7, with unresolved D. Germline CDR1 reads SGHTA; CDR2 reads FQGNSA. This CDR3 has 16 residues. Trimming left V 1 base short and J 1 base short, with 14 bases between.